The rows below give T cell receptor beta chains drawn from one sample of a study of cytomegalovirus exposure and HLA in healthy donors. Sequencing was performed with immunoSEQ multiplex PCR; in TCRdb, only in-frame clones are kept and a portion is missing. Of about 78,000 clones in the sample, almost 97% were seen once. The sequencing input was PBMCs. Every receptor here comes from a man between 18 and 29 years old in good health and CMV-seropositive. The CDR3 runs from the conserved cysteine through the conserved F or W. Fields, in order: CDR3 DNA, CDR3 protein, V gene, D gene, clone size, J gene. The D gene is left open where the match is weak. Size values are once, few and many counts, or a class for expanded clones, and some rows have none.

TGTGCCAGCAGTGATCATTTCCGGGTACAGTTCTTC | CASSDHFRVQFF | TRBV6-1 | . | . | TRBJ2-1
TGTGCCAGCTCACCACCGGGGGCACAGAACTATGGCTACACCTTC | CASSPPGAQNYGYTF | TRBV18 | . | . | TRBJ1-2
TGTGCCAGCTCACCAAGGGCCGCGGGATCCTACGAGCAGTACTTC | CASSPRAAGSYEQYF | TRBV18 | . | . | TRBJ2-7
TGTGCCATCAGTGGGCCCAACAGTTCACCTGTGCAAGGCAATGAGCAGTTCTTC | CAISGPNSSPVQGNEQFF | TRBV10-3 | . | once | TRBJ2-1
TGTGCCAGCAGTTCCGGACTAGCGGGAGGGCCGCAGCAGTTCTTC | CASSSGLAGGPQQFF | TRBV27 | TRBD2 | . | TRBJ2-1
TGTGCCAGCAGCTCCGACTACCACAATGAGCAGTTCTTC | CASSSDYHNEQFF | TRBV11-2 | . | . | TRBJ2-1
TGCGCCAGCAGCCTCCCCGCCAGCGGGAGAAGGGTTGAGCAGTTCTTC | CASSLPASGRRVEQFF | TRBV5-1 | TRBD2 | . | TRBJ2-1
TGTGCCAGCAGTCCGGGACTAGCGGAAGGCACCGGGGAGCTGTTTTTT | CASSPGLAEGTGELFF | TRBV7-6 | TRBD2 | . | TRBJ2-2
TGCGCCACCCTGGGGCCCGGGCCTTTTGAAAAACTGTTTTTT | CATLGPGPFEKLFF | TRBV5-1 | . | once | TRBJ1-4
TGTGCCAGCAGAGGGGCGGGGCCGGGGGTAGAGACCCAGTACTTC | CASRGAGPGVETQYF | TRBV11-2 | . | . | TRBJ2-5
TGTGCCAGTAGTATAATAGCTTCGGGGGACAGGGCCTACGAGCAGTACTTC | CASSIIASGDRAYEQYF | TRBV19 | TRBD1 | . | TRBJ2-7